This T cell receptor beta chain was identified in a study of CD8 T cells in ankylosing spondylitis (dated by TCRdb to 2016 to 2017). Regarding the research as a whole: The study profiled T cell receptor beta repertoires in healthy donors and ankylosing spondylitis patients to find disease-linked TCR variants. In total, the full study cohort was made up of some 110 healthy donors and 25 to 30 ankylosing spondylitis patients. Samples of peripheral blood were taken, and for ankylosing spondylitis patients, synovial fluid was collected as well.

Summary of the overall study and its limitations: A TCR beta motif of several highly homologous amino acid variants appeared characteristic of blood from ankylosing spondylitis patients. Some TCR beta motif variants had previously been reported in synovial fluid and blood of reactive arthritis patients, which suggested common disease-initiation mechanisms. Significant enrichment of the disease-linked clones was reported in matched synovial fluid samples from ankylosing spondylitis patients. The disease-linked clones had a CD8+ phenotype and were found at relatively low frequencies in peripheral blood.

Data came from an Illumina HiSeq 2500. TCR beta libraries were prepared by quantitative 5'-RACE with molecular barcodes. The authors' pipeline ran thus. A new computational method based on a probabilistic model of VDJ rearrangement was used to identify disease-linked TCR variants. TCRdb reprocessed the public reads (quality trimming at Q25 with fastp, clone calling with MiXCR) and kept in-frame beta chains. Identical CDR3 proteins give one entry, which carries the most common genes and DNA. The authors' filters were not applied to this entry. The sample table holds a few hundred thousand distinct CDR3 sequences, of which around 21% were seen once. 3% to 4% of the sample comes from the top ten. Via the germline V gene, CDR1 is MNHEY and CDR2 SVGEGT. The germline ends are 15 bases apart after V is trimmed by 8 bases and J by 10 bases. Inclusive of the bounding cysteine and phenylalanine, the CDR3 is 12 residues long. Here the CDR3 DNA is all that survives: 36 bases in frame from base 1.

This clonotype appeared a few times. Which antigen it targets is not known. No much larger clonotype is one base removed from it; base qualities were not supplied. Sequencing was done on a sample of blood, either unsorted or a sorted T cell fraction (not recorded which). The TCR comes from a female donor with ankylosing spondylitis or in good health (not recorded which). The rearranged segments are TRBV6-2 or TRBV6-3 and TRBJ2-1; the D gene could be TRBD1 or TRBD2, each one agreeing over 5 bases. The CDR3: CASEGPRLEQFF. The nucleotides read TGTGCCAGCGAGGGGCCTCGGTTAGAGCAGTTCTTC.